What follows are 2 T cell receptor beta chains derived from one specimen sequenced in a study of T-cell reconstitution after alpha-beta-depleted transplantation in children. TCRbeta library preparation incorporated unique molecular identifiers. TCRdb re-called the PCR reads with MiXCR, one entry per CDR3 protein. The data hold approximately 400,000 distinct CDR3 sequences, with approximately 10% observed a single time. The input for sequencing was PBMCs from the stem cell graft donor, taken from the stem cell graft. The source of these receptors is a human donor who donated a stem cell graft to a child with acute myeloid leukemia.

This sequence joins TRBV5-1 and TRBJ2-7, with D possibly being TRBD2 (6 bases). Trimming left V 1 base short and J 0 bases short, with 11 bases between. Germline V gene sequence: CDR1 SGHRS, CDR2 YFSETQ. The CDR3 loop spans 15 amino acids. The CDR3 spells CASSLSGRSSYEQYF. The CDR3 nucleotides read TGCGCCAGCAGCTTGTCGGGGAGGAGCTCCTACGAGCAGTACTTC.

With respect to this clonotype: At one of its ends the junction is not consistent with the germline gene, which may arise from a read error. V and J are TRBV20-1 and TRBJ1-5; 11 bases align to TRBD1. Germline CDR1 DFQATT, CDR2 SNEGSKA (reference sequence). The CDR3 is 16 amino acids. The CDR3 DNA reads TGCTGTGCTAGCGGGACAGGGGGATTGGGAAGACAGCCCCAGCATTTT. Translating it yields CCASGTGGLGRQPQHF.